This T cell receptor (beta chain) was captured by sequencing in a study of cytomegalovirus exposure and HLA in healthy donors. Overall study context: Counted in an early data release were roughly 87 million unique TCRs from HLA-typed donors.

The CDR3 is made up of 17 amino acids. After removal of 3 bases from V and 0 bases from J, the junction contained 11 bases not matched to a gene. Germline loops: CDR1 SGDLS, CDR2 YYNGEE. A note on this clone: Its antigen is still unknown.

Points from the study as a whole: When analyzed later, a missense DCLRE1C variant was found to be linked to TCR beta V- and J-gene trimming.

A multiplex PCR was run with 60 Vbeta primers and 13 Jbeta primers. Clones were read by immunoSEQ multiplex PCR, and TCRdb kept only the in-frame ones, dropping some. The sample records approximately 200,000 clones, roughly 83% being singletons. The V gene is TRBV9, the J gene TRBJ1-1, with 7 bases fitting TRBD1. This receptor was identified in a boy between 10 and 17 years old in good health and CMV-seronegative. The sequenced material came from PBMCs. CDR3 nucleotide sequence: TGTGCCAGCAGCGCGCGGATAACGACAGGGCTGAACACTGAAGCTTTCTTT. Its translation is CASSARITTGLNTEAFF.